These T cell receptor beta chains were read from a single sample in a study of cytomegalovirus exposure and HLA in healthy donors. This table comes from immunoSEQ multiplex PCR, and its TCRdb copy is limited to in-frame clones, with some not included. The top ten hold about 6.5% of the sample, which has 50,000 to 70,000 clones, more than 75% seen once. The source material was PBMCs. Every receptor here comes from a male donor in good health and CMV-seronegative. CDR3s include the opening cysteine and the closing phenylalanine or tryptophan. A D gene is named only where the DNA matches it firmly. Clone sizes are given selectively: once, few, many, or a class where the clone is expanded.

>-|-|TRBJ1-1|TRBV19
TGTGCCAGTAGTCAGGGTTCGAACACTGAAGCTTTCTTT
CASSQGSNTEAFF
>-|-|TRBJ1-2|TRBV6-1
TGTGCCAGCAGTGAAAGGCGGCAGCTGTCTGGCTACACCTTC
CASSERRQLSGYTF
>-|TRBD1|TRBJ1-2|TRBV6-1
TGTGCCAGCAGCCCCGGACAGGGGATTGGCTACACCTTC
CASSPGQGIGYTF
>-|-|TRBJ1-2|TRBV5-5
TGTGCCAGCAGCTCGCCGGGAAAGTTGGCTAACTATGGCTACACCTTC
CASSSPGKLANYGYTF
>few|-|TRBJ1-6|TRBV7-2
TGTGCCAGCAGCTTGAACTCTTACTCCTATAATTCACCCCTCCACTTT
CASSLNSYSYNSPLHF
>few|-|TRBJ1-1|TRBV7-2
TGTGCCAGCAGCTTGAGAACTGAAGCTTTCTTT
CASSLRTEAFF
>-|TRBD1|TRBJ2-5|TRBV5-8
TGTGCCAGCAGCATACGACAGGGATTGGAGACCCAGTACTTC
CASSIRQGLETQYF
>-|TRBD1|TRBJ2-7|TRBV7-3
TGTGCCAGCAGCTTAGACAGGGGAACCTACGAGCAGTACTTC
CASSLDRGTYEQYF
>-|-|TRBJ2-1|TRBV6-1
TGTGCCAGCAGTGAATGGACGGAGGGGGAGCAGTTCTTC
CASSEWTEGEQFF
>-|TRBD2|TRBJ2-1|TRBV12-5
TGTGCTAGTGCCCCTGGACTAGCGGGGGCCTACAATGAGCAGTTCTTC
CASAPGLAGAYNEQFF
>-|TRBD1|TRBJ2-3|TRBV5-3
TGTGCCAGAAGCTTGCGGGTGGACAGGATTATCACAGATACGCAGTATTTT
CARSLRVDRIITDTQYF
>-|-|TRBJ2-7|TRBV6-5
TGTGCCAGCAGTTACTCCGTTAGCCAGGGCGCCTACGAGCAGTACTTC
CASSYSVSQGAYEQYF
>-|-|TRBJ2-2|TRBV2
TGTGCCAGCAGTGAAGCGGGGGGAACGAACACCGGGGAGCTGTTTTTT
CASSEAGGTNTGELFF
>once|-|TRBJ2-3|TRBV18
TGTGCCAGCTCACCAAATAGGACATCCGATACGCAGTATTTT
CASSPNRTSDTQYF
>-|-|TRBJ1-3|TRBV7-2
TGTGCCAGCAGCCTATCGGGGTCCTCTGGAAACACCATATATTTT
CASSLSGSSGNTIYF
>once|-|TRBJ1-5|TRBV19
TGTGCCAGTAGTATTGGAGCGTATCAGCCCCAGCATTTT
CASSIGAYQPQHF